This T cell receptor (beta chain) was captured in a study of response to subunit inactivated influenza vaccine. A remark on this clonotype: What it recognizes is unknown.

Overall study findings and caveats: The authors proposed limited new T cell recruitment per seasonal influenza vaccination.

One entry per CDR3 protein results from TCRdb running MiXCR on the RT-PCR reads. The sample shows over 800,000 distinct CDR3 sequences, roughly 20% of them seen only once. The CDR3 sequence is 14 residues long. The V gene's germline CDR1 is MDHEN and CDR2 SYDVKM. Germline trimming cut 7 bases from V and 5 bases from J; bases unmatched to any gene: 6. The receptor was isolated from a man aged 45-65 years who received an inactivated influenza vaccine. This chain uses TRBV28 with TRBJ2-7; TRBD1 aligns across 12 bases. Sample: PBMCs from blood, taken around 5 days after vaccination. In DNA, the CDR3 is TGTGCCAGCACAGGGACAGGGGGCATCGACGAGCAGTACTTC. This sequence encodes CASTGTGGIDEQYF.